This TCR beta chain is drawn from a study of T cells in Graves' hyperthyroidism and ophthalmopathy. The germline V gene encodes CDR1 KGHSH and CDR2 LQKENI. This CDR3 is 15 amino acids long. The V gene end was trimmed by 0 bases and the J gene end by 11 bases; junction bases not matched to a gene: 9. With a duration under 2 months, the hyperthyroidism was newly diagnosed in patients aged 18 to 65. This clonotype was observed at least ten times. It was RNA transcripts that yielded the amplified TCR beta CDR3 regions. The HTBI set primed first-round TCR CDR3 RT-PCR. One entry per CDR3 protein, called by TCRdb with MiXCR from the multiplex PCR reads. The profile shows 300,000 to 450,000 distinct CDR3 sequences, around 13% of them singletons.

This rearrangement joins TRBV18 to TRBJ1-1; 10 nucleotides agree with TRBD1. The sample was blood. This clonotype was sampled from a woman aged 60 to 75 with Graves' hyperthyroidism. CDR3 sequence: CASSPPGQGKGDAFF. CDR3 nucleotide sequence: TGTGCCAGCTCACCACCGGGACAGGGGAAAGGGGATGCTTTCTTT.